The rows below give T cell receptor beta chains drawn from one sample of a study of vaccination and CD4 T cells after COVID-19. Their specific antigens are unknown. TCRdb re-called the PCR reads through MiXCR, storing one row per CDR3 protein. This sample has tens of thousands of distinct CDR3 sequences, with 70% found just once. Sequencing was performed on CD4+ T cells from blood, cultured in vitro. The receptors were sampled from a human donor who had recovered from COVID-19. Both conserved end residues are part of each CDR3. D genes are given only for firm matches. For some rows the clone size is stated as once, few or many, or as a class when expanded; others skip it.

. | TRBD1 | TRBJ1-5 | TRBV28 | TGTGCCAGCAGGGGGACAGGGGGATTCAATCAGCCCCAGCATTTT | CASRGTGGFNQPQHF
. | . | TRBJ1-1 | TRBV18 | TGTGCCAGCTCACCGCTAACCAGGAACACTGAAGCTTTCTTT | CASSPLTRNTEAFF
. | TRBD2 | TRBJ2-3 | TRBV24-1 | TGTGCCACCAGTGGGGCCGGGCTAGCGGGTCGCACAGATACGCAGTATTTT | CATSGAGLAGRTDTQYF
. | . | TRBJ2-2 | TRBV4-3 | TGCGCCAGCAGCCAAGAGGTAGCCCCCACCTACACCGGGGAGCTGTTTTTT | CASSQEVAPTYTGELFF
. | TRBD2 | TRBJ2-1 | TRBV20-1 | TGCAGTGCTAGTCGGGGCGGGAGGAGCTCCTACAATGAGCAGTTCTTC | CSASRGGRSSYNEQFF
. | TRBD1 | TRBJ1-6 | TRBV7-2 | TGTGCCAGCAGCTTGGACCGGGACAGGGTTAATCCACCCCTCCACTTT | CASSLDRDRVNPPLHF
. | TRBD1 | TRBJ1-4 | TRBV20-1 | TGCAGTGCTAGAGGCCTCACAGGGGAGAAACTGTTTTTT | CSARGLTGEKLFF
. | TRBD2 | TRBJ2-3 | TRBV7-2 | TGTGCCAGCAGCCGACAGACTGGCGGGAGGGGCACAGATACGCAGTATTTT | CASSRQTGGRGTDTQYF
few | . | TRBJ1-2 | TRBV7-2 | TGTGCCAGCAGCTTAGGGGCGGGTCCCTATGGCTACACCTTC | CASSLGAGPYGYTF
. | TRBD1 | TRBJ1-6 | TRBV19 | TGTGCCAGTAGTCCCGACAGGGGTGGATCACCCCTCCACTTT | CASSPDRGGSPLHF
few | . | TRBJ1-1 | TRBV24-1 | TGTGCCACCAGTGATTTAGGGCAGACTGCGACTTTCTTT | CATSDLGQTATFF
. | TRBD2 | TRBJ2-2 | TRBV20-1 | TGCAGTGCTAGGCCGGGACTAGCGGGAGTCGGGGAGCTGTTTTTT | CSARPGLAGVGELFF
. | . | TRBJ1-6 | TRBV6-1 | TGTGCCAGCAGCATGTTAGGGCCCCTGAATTCACCCCTCCACTTT | CASSMLGPLNSPLHF
. | . | TRBJ1-5 | TRBV16 | TGTGCCAGCAGAGGTCGGACTTGGGTCGAACAGCCCCAGCATTTT | CASRGRTWVEQPQHF
. | . | TRBJ1-2 | TRBV28 | TGTGCCAGCAGTTTATTTCGCTATGGCTACACCTTC | CASSLFRYGYTF
. | . | TRBJ2-3 | TRBV24-1 | TGTGCCACCAGTGATTACACAGATACGCAGTATTTT | CATSDYTDTQYF
. | . | TRBJ1-5 | TRBV28 | TGTGCCAGCAGGGCTTTTGGCAATCAGCCCCAGCATTTT | CASRAFGNQPQHF
. | TRBD1 | TRBJ1-5 | TRBV15 | TGTGCCACCAGCATGGACAGGGGAGAGCCCCAGCATTTT | CATSMDRGEPQHF
. | TRBD2 | TRBJ2-7 | TRBV7-2 | TGTGCCAGCAGGCGGACTAGCGGAGCCTACGAGCAGTACTTC | CASRRTSGAYEQYF
. | TRBD1 | TRBJ1-2 | TRBV7-2 | TGTGCCACTAAACCCGGGACAGAAAACTATGGCTACACCTTC | CATKPGTENYGYTF
. | . | TRBJ1-5 | TRBV24-1 | TGTGCCACCAGCGATTATTGGTCCAATCAGCCCCAGCATTTT | CATSDYWSNQPQHF
. | . | TRBJ2-7 | TRBV20-1 | TGCAGTGCTAGGGAGACCTACGAGCAGTACTTC | CSARETYEQYF
once | . | TRBJ2-4 | TRBV12-3/TRBV12-4 | TGTGCCAGCATAAAATCGACCAGCGTAAACATTCAGTACTTC | CASIKSTSVNIQYF
. | . | TRBJ1-6 | TRBV28 | TGTGCCAGCAGGGAATCGGGCCCGATGAGGGATTCACCCCTCCACTTT | CASRESGPMRDSPLHF
. | TRBD1 | TRBJ2-7 | TRBV7-2 | TGTGCCAGCAGCTTAGCTGGACAGGGTCCCTACGAGCAGTACTTC | CASSLAGQGPYEQYF
few | . | TRBJ1-1 | TRBV10-1 | TGCGCCAGCCCGCATTGGGGGGACATGAACACTGAAGCTTTCTTT | CASPHWGDMNTEAFF
few | TRBD1 | TRBJ1-5 | TRBV11-2 | TGTGCCAGCAGCGTGAACAGGGGCGCCAGTCAGCCCCAGCATTTT | CASSVNRGASQPQHF
few | . | TRBJ1-3 | TRBV5-6 | TGTGCCAGCAGCCCTCCGGACGGAGGGGGAAACACCATATATTTT | CASSPPDGGGNTIYF
once | . | TRBJ1-2 | TRBV28 | TGTGCCACCCCTCAGGGAGATGGCTACACCTTC | CATPQGDGYTF
few | . | TRBJ1-5 | TRBV28 | TGTGCCAGCACCCAGGGGTATCAGCCCCAGCATTTT | CASTQGYQPQHF
. | TRBD2 | TRBJ2-7 | TRBV14 | TGTGCCAGCAGCGTCCAGCGGGGGGCCTACGAGCAGTACTTC | CASSVQRGAYEQYF
. | TRBD1 | TRBJ1-1 | TRBV20-1 | TGCAGTGCTTCAGGGGGCGCCTACACTGAAGCTTTCTTT | CSASGGAYTEAFF
few | . | TRBJ1-2 | TRBV7-2 | TGTGCCAGCAGCTTAGCCTGGGGGCAGGACCCCCTGGGCTACACCTTC | CASSLAWGQDPLGYTF
. | . | TRBJ2-5 | TRBV20-1 | TGCAGTGCTAGAGATGGGAGGGAGACCCAGTACTTC | CSARDGRETQYF
few | . | TRBJ1-6 | TRBV7-8 | TGTGCCAGCACCCGTCTCGTCAGGGAAGGGCGGAATTCACCCCTCCACTTT | CASTRLVREGRNSPLHF
. | TRBD1 | TRBJ1-1 | TRBV7-8 | TGTGCCAGCAGCCCAGGACAGGGGGTTCTTTTTGGAACTGAAGCTTTCTTT | CASSPGQGVLFGTEAFF
. | TRBD2 | TRBJ2-3 | TRBV9 | TGTGCCAGCAGCGTAGAGGAGCGGGACCGGCCGCAGTATTTT | CASSVEERDRPQYF
. | . | TRBJ1-1 | TRBV20-1 | TGCAGTGCTAGAGGGGGTGGGGGGTACACTGAAGCTTTCTTT | CSARGGGGYTEAFF
once | . | TRBJ1-1 | TRBV10-3 | TGTGCCATCAGTTACAGGGCCGAGGGGACTGAAGCTTTCTTT | CAISYRAEGTEAFF
. | TRBD1 | TRBJ1-2 | TRBV7-9 | TGTGCCAGCAGGGGGACAGACGGCTACACCTTC | CASRGTDGYTF
. | . | TRBJ1-2 | TRBV7-3 | TGTGCCAGCAGCTTATGGCCAGGGGTCGGCGCTAACTATGGCTACACCTTC | CASSLWPGVGANYGYTF
. | . | TRBJ1-5 | TRBV6-2/TRBV6-3 | TGTGCCAGCAGCCACACAGACGGTCGCAGTCAGCCCCAGCATTTT | CASSHTDGRSQPQHF
. | . | TRBJ1-1 | TRBV27 | TGTGCCAGCAGTAGACTGGGACGGTTAAACACTGAAGCTTTCTTT | CASSRLGRLNTEAFF
. | . | TRBJ1-6 | TRBV6-5 | TGTGCCAGCAGTTACTCGAGCCGGCGGAATTCACCCCTCCACTTT | CASSYSSRRNSPLHF
. | . | TRBJ1-1 | TRBV19 | TGTGCCAGTAAGAAATGGGGGAATATGCAGACAGGCAATAACACTGAAGCTTTCTTT | CASKKWGNMQTGNNTEAFF
. | TRBD1 | TRBJ1-2 | TRBV19 | TGTGCCAGTAGTCTCACAACCGGGACAGCAACAACGTATGGCTACACCTTC | CASSLTTGTATTYGYTF
few | . | TRBJ2-3 | TRBV19 | TGTGCCAGTAGTATAGGACGGACAGATACGCAGTATTTT | CASSIGRTDTQYF
. | . | TRBJ2-7 | TRBV30 | TGTGCCTGGACAGGAAACTCCTACGAGCAGTACTTC | CAWTGNSYEQYF
. | . | TRBJ2-1 | TRBV20-1 | TGCAGTGCTAGACGGCGGCTAGTCTACAATGAGCAGTTCTTC | CSARRRLVYNEQFF
once | . | TRBJ1-2 | TRBV19 | TGTGCCAGTAAGGCAGGACTAGCTAACTATGGCTACACCTTC | CASKAGLANYGYTF
. | . | TRBJ1-2 | TRBV7-2 | TGTGCCAGCAGCTTTCAGACAGCCTATGGCTACACCTTC | CASSFQTAYGYTF
few | TRBD2 | TRBJ2-2 | TRBV20-1 | TGCAGTGCGAGACTAGCGGCCCAGAACACCGGGGAGCTGTTTTTT | CSARLAAQNTGELFF
. | . | TRBJ1-2 | TRBV19 | TGTGCCAGTCTGAACCTAGGGGGTCATGGCTACACCTTC | CASLNLGGHGYTF